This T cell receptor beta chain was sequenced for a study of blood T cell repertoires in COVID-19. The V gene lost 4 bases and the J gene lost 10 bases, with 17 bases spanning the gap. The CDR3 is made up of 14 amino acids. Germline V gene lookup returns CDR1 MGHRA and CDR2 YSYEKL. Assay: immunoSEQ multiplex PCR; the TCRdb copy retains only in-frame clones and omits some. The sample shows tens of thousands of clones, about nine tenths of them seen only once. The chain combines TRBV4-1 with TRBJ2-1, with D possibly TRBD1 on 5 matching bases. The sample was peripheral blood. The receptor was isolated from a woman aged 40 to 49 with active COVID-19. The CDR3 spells CASSRSPRADEQFF. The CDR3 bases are TGCGCCAGCAGCCGCTCCCCCAGGGCCGACGAGCAGTTCTTC.